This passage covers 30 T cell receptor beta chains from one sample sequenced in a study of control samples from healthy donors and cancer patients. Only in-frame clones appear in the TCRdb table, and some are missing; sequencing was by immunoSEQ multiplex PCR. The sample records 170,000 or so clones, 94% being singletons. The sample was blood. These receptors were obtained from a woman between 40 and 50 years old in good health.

As DNA, the CDR3 is TGTGCCAGCAGCCCGGGAATTTCGCGGTTTAACTATGGCTACACCTTC. This translates into CASSPGISRFNYGYTF. This chain links TRBV7-2 with TRBJ1-2; D uncertain. V was shortened by 5 bases and J by 1 base, with 17 bases between the two germline ends. Looked up from germline, CDR1 is SGHTA and CDR2 is FQGNSA. CDR3 size: 16 residues.

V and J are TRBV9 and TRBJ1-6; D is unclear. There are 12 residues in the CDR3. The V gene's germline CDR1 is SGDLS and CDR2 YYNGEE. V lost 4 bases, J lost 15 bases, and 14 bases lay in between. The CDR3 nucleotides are TGTGCCAGCAGCTCCCTCCAATCCGGCCTCCACTTT. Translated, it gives CASSSLQSGLHF.

The CDR3 sequence: CAWRRRQMNTEAFF. The CDR3, as DNA: TGTGCCTGGAGGAGACGGCAGATGAACACTGAAGCTTTCTTT. The rearrangement links TRBV30 to TRBJ1-1, with no clear D. V was shortened by 3 bases and J by 0 bases, with 11 bases between the two germline ends. The V gene's germline CDR1 is GTSNPN and CDR2 SVGIG (reference sequence). The CDR3 has 14 residues.

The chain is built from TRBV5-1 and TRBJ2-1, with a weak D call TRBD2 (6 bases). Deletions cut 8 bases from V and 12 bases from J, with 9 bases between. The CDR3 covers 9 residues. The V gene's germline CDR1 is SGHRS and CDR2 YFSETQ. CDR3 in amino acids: CASGTPQFF. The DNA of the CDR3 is TGCGCCAGTGGGACTCCGCAGTTCTTC. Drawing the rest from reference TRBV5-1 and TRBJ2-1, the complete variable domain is KAGVTQTPRYLIKTRGQQVTLSCSPISGHRSVSWYQQTPGQGLQFLFEYFSETQRNKGNFPGRFSGRQFSNSRSEMNVSTLELGDSALYLCASGTPQFFGPGTRLTVL.

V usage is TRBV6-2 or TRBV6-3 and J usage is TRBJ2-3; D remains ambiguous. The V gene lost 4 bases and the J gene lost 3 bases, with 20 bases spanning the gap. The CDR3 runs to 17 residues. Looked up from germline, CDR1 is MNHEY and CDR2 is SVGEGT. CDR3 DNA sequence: TGTGCCAGCAGTTTCGACACCGCCGGGCCTTATACAGATACGCAGTATTTT. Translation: CASSFDTAGPYTDTQYF.

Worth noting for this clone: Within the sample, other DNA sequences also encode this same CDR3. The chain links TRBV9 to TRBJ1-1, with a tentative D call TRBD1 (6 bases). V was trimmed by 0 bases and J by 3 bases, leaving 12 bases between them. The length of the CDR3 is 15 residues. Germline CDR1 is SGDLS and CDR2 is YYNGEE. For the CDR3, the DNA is TGTGCCAGCAGCGTAGGGAGGGGGGACGACACTGAAGCTTTCTTT. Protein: CASSVGRGDDTEAFF.

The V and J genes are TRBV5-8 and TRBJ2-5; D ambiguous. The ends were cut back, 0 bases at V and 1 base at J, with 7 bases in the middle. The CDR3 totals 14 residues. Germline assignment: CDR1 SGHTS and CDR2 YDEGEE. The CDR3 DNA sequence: TGTGCCAGCAGCTTGGCGTGGGGCCAAGAGACCCAGTACTTC. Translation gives CASSLAWGQETQYF.

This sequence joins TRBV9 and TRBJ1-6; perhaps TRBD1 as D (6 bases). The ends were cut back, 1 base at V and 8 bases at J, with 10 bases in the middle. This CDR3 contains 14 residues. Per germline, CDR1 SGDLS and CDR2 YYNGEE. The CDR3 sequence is CASSVTGFDSPLHF. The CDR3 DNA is TGTGCCAGCAGCGTAACAGGGTTTGATTCACCCCTCCACTTT.

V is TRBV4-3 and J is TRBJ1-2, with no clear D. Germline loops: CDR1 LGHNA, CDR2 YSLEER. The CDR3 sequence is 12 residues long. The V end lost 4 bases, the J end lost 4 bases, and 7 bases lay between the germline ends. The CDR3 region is CASSRAGYGYTF. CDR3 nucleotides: TGCGCCAGCAGCCGGGCCGGCTATGGCTACACCTTC.

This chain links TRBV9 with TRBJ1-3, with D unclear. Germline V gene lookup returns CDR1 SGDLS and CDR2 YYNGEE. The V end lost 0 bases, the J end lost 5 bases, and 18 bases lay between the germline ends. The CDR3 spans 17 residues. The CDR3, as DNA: TGTGCCAGCAGCGTAGCTGGATTCATGGGGAAAAGAAACACCATATATTTT. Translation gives CASSVAGFMGKRNTIYF. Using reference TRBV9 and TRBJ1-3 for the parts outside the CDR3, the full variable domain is DSGVTQTPKHLITATGQRVTLRCSPRSGDLSVYWYQQSLDQGLQFLIQYYNGEERAKGNILERFSAQQFPDLHSELNLSSLELGDSALYFCASSVAGFMGKRNTIYFGEGSWLTVV.

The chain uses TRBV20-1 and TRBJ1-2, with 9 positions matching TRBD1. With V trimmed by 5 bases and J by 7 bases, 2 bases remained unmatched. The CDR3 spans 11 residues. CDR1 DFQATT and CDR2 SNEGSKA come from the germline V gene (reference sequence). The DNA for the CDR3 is TGCAGTGCTGGGACAGGGACTGGCTACACCTTC. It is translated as CSAGTGTGYTF.

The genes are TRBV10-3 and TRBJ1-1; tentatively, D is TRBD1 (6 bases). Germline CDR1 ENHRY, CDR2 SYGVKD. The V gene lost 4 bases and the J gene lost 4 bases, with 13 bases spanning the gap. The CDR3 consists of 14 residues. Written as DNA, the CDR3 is TGTGCCATCAGTGCGCAGGGGTGGGGCACTGAAGCTTTCTTT. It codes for CAISAQGWGTEAFF.

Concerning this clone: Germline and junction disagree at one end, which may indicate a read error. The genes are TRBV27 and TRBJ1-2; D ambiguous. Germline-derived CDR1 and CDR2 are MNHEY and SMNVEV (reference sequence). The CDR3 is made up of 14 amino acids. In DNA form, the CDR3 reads TGTGCCTGCAGTTTATCGACCGGCCTCGGGGGCTACACCTTC. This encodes CACSLSTGLGGYTF.

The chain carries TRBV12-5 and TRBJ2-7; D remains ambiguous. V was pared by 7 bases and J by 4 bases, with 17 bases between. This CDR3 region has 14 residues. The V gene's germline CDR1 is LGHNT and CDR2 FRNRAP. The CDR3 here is CASAPRLGLYEQYF. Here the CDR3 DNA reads TGTGCTAGTGCCCCTAGGCTAGGGTTATACGAGCAGTACTTC.

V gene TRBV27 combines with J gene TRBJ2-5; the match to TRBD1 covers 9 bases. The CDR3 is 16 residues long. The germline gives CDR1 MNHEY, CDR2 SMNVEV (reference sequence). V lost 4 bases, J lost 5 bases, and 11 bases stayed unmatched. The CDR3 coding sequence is TGTGCCAGCAGTTCCCCTCGCCGGGACAGGGCGGAGACCCAGTACTTC. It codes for CASSSPRRDRAETQYF.

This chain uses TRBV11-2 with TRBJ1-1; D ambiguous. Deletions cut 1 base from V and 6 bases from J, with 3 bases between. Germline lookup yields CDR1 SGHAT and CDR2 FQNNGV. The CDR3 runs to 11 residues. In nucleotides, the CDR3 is TGTGCCAGCAGCTTAGGACCTGAAGCTTTCTTT. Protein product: CASSLGPEAFF.

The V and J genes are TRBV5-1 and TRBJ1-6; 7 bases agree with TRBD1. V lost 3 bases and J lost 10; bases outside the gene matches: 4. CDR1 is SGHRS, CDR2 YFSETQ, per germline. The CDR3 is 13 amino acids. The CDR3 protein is CASSSGGQSPLHF. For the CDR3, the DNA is TGCGCCAGCAGCTCAGGGGGGCAATCACCCCTCCACTTT.

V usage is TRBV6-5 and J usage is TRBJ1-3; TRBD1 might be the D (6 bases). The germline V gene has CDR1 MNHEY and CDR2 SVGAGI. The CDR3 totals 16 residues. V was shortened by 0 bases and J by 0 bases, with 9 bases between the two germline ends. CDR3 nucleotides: TGTGCCAGCAGTTACTCCGGACAGCTCTCTGGAAACACCATATATTTT. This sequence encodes CASSYSGQLSGNTIYF.

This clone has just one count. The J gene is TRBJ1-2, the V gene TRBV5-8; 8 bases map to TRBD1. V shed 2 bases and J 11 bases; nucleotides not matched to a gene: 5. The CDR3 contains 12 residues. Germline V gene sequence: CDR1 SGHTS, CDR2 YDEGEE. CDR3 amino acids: CASSFGQGGYTF. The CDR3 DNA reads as TGTGCCAGCAGCTTTGGACAGGGAGGTTACACCTTC. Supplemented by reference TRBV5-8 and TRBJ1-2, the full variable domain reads EAGVTQSPTHLIKTRGQQATLRCSPISGHTSVYWYQQALGLGLQFLLWYDEGEERNRGNFPPRFSGRQFPNYSSELNVNALELEDSALYLCASSFGQGGYTFGSGTRLTVV.

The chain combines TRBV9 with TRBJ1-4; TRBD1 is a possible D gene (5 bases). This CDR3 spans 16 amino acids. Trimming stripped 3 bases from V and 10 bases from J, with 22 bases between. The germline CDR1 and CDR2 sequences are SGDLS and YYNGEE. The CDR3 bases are TGTGCCAGCAGCGCTAGGCAGGGAAGGGGCGGAGGAAAACTGTTTTTT. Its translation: CASSARQGRGGGKLFF.

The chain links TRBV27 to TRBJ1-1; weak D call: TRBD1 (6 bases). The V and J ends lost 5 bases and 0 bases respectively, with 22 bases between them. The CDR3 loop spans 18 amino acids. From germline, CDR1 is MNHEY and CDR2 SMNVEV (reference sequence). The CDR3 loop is CASSTYGGARGMNTEAFF. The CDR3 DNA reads TGTGCCAGCAGTACTTACGGGGGGGCGCGGGGTATGAACACTGAAGCTTTCTTT.

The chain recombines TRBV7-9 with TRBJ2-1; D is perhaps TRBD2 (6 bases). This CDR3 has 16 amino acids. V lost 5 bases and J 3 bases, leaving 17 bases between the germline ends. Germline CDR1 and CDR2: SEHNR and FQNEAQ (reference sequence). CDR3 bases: TGTGCCAGCAGCGGGGGTAGTGCGGGGAACTACAATGAGCAGTTCTTC. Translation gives CASSGGSAGNYNEQFF.

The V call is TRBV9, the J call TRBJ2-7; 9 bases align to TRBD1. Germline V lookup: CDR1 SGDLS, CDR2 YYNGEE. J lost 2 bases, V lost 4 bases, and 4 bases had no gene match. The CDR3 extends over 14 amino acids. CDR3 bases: TGTGCCAGCAGCCTAACAGGGGGCCCCTACGAGCAGTACTTC. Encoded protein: CASSLTGGPYEQYF.

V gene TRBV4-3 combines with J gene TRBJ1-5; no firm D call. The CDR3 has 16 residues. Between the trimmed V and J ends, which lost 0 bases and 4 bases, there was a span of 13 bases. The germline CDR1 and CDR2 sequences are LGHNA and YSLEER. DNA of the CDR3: TGCGCCAGCAGCCAAGATTTGGGTGAGTGGAATCAGCCCCAGCATTTT. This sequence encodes CASSQDLGEWNQPQHF.

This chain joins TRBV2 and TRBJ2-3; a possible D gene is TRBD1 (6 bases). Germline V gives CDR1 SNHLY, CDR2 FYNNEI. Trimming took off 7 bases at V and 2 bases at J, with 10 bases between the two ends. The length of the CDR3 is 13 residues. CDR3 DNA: TGTGCCAGCACTACAGGGCTCACAGATACGCAGTATTTT. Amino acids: CASTTGLTDTQYF.

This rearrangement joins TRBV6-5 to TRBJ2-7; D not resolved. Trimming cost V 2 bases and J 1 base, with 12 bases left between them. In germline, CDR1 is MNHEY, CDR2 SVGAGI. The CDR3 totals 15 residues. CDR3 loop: CASSYTTLGSYEQYF. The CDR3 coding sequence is TGTGCCAGCAGTTACACGACCCTGGGGTCCTACGAGCAGTACTTC.

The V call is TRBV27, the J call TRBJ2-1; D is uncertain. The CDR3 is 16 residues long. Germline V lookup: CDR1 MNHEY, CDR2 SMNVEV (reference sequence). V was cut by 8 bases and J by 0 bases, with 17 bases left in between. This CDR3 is CASLRGSFSSYNEQFF. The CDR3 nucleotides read TGTGCCAGCCTCCGAGGATCTTTCAGCTCCTACAATGAGCAGTTCTTC.

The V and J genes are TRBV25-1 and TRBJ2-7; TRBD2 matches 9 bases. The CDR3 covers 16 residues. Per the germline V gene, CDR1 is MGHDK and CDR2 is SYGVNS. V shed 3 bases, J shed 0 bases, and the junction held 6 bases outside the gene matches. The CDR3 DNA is TGTGCCAGCAGTGACTCCCCTAGCGGGACCTCCTACGAGCAGTACTTC. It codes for CASSDSPSGTSYEQYF.

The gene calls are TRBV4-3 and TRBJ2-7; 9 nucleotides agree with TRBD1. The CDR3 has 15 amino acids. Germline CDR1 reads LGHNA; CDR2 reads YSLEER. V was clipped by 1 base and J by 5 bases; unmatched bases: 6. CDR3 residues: CASSQAGTGTHEQYF. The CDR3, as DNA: TGCGCCAGCAGCCAAGCCGGGACAGGGACCCACGAGCAGTACTTC.

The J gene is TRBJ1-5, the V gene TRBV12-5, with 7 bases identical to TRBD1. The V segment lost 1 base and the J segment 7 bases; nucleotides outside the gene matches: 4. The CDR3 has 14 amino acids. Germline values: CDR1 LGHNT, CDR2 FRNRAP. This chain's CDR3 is CASGLAQGFQPQHF. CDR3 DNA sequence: TGTGCTAGTGGTTTGGCACAGGGGTTCCAGCCCCAGCATTTT.